This is a list of T cell receptor beta chains from one sample in a study of graft-versus-host responses after intestinal transplantation. Repertoires were generated with immunoSEQ multiplex PCR, while TCRdb's copy carries only in-frame clones and drops some. The data contain around 100,000 clones, around nine tenths of them singletons. These receptors have no known antigen. This material consisted of unstimulated CD4+ T cells sorted from spleen or lymph node cells, taken before transplant. These receptors all stem from a human donor who was the organ donor for an intestinal transplant. Both conserved end residues are part of each CDR3. D genes are given only for firm matches. Only some rows state a clone size, as once, few, many or a class for expanded clones.

j_call d_call v_call clone_size cdr3_aa cdr3_nt
TRBJ2-7 . TRBV19 . CASSIGEGREQYF TGTGCCAGTAGTATCGGGGAAGGTCGCGAGCAGTACTTC
TRBJ2-1 . TRBV10-3 . CATHPGDPYNEQFF TGTGCCACCCACCCAGGGGACCCCTACAATGAGCAGTTCTTC
TRBJ2-5 . TRBV28 . CASSTGPSGQETQYF TGTGCCAGCAGCACTGGTCCCAGCGGACAAGAGACCCAGTACTTC
TRBJ1-2 . TRBV4-1 . CASSQETRGTGYGYTF TGCGCCAGCAGCCAAGAGACTAGGGGGACTGGGTATGGCTACACCTTC
TRBJ1-5 . TRBV19 . CASSSGADQPQHF TGTGCCAGTAGTTCTGGGGCCGATCAGCCCCAGCATTTT
TRBJ2-5 TRBD2 TRBV28 . CASNPPGLAGGGQYF TGTGCCAGCAACCCCCCGGGACTAGCGGGAGGAGGCCAGTACTTC
TRBJ2-1 . TRBV5-1 . CASSSGGVRNEQFF TGCGCCAGCAGCTCGGGGGGCGTACGCAATGAGCAGTTCTTC
TRBJ1-1 . TRBV18 . CASSQGPGNTEAFF TGTGCCAGCTCTCAGGGCCCCGGGAACACTGAAGCTTTCTTT
TRBJ2-3 TRBD1 TRBV27 . CASSRNRGPPTDTQYF TGTGCCAGCAGCCGTAACAGGGGTCCCCCCACAGATACGCAGTATTTT
TRBJ2-1 TRBD1 TRBV5-1 . CASSPGQGLNNEQFF TGCGCCAGCAGCCCGGGACAGGGCTTAAACAATGAGCAGTTCTTC
TRBJ1-3 TRBD1 TRBV7-2 . CASSLAAWDRARNSGNTIYF TGTGCCAGCAGCTTAGCGGCTTGGGACAGGGCCCGAAACTCTGGAAACACCATATATTTT
TRBJ2-5 TRBD1 TRBV30 . CAWIPGTGVTETQYF TGTGCCTGGATCCCCGGGACAGGGGTAACGGAGACCCAGTACTTC
TRBJ2-3 . TRBV4-1 . CASSQGSRLSTDTQYF TGCGCCAGCAGCCAAGGGAGCAGATTAAGCACAGATACGCAGTATTTT
TRBJ1-2 . TRBV6-1 . CASSSMNYGYTF TGTGCCAGCAGTTCGATGAACTATGGCTACACCTTC
TRBJ2-3 TRBD2 TRBV11-2 . CASSLVGSGSRSTDTQYF TGTGCCAGCAGCTTAGTGGGTAGCGGGAGCCGTAGCACAGATACGCAGTATTTT
TRBJ2-3 TRBD2 TRBV19 . CASSTSGSTDTQYF TGTGCCAGTAGTACTAGCGGGAGCACAGATACGCAGTATTTT
TRBJ2-7 . TRBV2 . CASSVRRSLYEQYF TGTGCCAGCAGTGTGAGGCGAAGTCTTTACGAGCAGTACTTC
TRBJ2-2 TRBD1 TRBV6-5 once CASRNPGQGTGELFF TGTGCCAGCAGAAACCCCGGACAGGGAACCGGGGAGCTGTTTTTT
TRBJ2-2 . TRBV9 . CASSVAGNTGELFF TGTGCCAGCAGCGTAGCGGGAAACACCGGGGAGCTGTTTTTT
TRBJ1-5 . TRBV19 . CASRDFNQPQHF TGTGCCAGTAGGGACTTCAATCAGCCCCAGCATTTT
TRBJ2-3 TRBD2 TRBV6-6 few CASSYEVGTSGDTQYF TGTGCCAGCAGTTATGAAGTGGGGACTAGCGGCGATACGCAGTATTTT
TRBJ2-7 . TRBV10-3 few CAISDFPGSYEQYF TGTGCCATCAGTGACTTCCCAGGGTCCTACGAGCAGTACTTC